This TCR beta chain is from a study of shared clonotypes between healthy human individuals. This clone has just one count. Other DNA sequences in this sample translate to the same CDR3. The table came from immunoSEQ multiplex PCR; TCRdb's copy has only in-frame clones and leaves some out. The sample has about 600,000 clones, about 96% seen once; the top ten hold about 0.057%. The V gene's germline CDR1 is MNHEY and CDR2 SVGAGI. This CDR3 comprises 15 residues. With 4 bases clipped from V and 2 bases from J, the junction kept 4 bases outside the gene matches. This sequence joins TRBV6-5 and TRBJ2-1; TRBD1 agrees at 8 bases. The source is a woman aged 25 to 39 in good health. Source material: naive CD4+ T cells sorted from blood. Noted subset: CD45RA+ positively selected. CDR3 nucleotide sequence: TGTGCCAGCAGTTCCGACAGGGGCACCTACAATGAGCAGTTCTTC. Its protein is CASSSDRGTYNEQFF.